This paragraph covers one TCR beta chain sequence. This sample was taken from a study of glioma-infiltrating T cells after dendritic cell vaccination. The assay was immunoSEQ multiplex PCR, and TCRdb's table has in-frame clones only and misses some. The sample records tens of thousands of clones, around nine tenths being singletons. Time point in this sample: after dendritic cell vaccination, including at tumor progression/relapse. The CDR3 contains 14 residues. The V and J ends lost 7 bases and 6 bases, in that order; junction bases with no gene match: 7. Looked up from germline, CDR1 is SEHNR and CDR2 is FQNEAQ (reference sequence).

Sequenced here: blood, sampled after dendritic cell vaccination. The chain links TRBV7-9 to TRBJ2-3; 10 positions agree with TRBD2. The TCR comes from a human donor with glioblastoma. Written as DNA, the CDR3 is TGTGCCAGCACCCTAGCGGGGGCTAAGGATACGCAGTATTTT. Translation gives CASTLAGAKDTQYF.